The 4 T cell receptor beta chains below all came from one sample that was sequenced in a study of T cells in tuberculosis (dated by TCRdb to 2017 to 2018). The library was made by the immunoSEQ multiplex PCR assay. The source is immuneACCESS, and TCRdb retained only in-frame sequences with V and J called. Part of the clones is not carried over; for the studies checked, unresolved V genes explain less than half of this, and the remainder is unexplained. Here the sample has approximately 100,000 clones; roughly 93% occur a single time. The ten largest clonotypes hold approximately 2% of the sample. After being thawed and rested overnight, PBMC were stained with GMM-loaded CD1B tetramer, a Live/Dead dye and anti-CD3, and were then sorted on a FACS Aria II. C32 glucose monomycolate purified from Rhodococcus equi was loaded onto CD1B tetramers. Sequences were obtained from CD1b-GMM tetramer-negative cells sorted from PBMCs. This sample's cell subset or site label indicates: T cells not binding CD1B-GMM tetramer, sorted from same donor. Receptor source: an adult woman with latent tuberculosis.

This clone was counted once. The chain recombines TRBV5-1 with TRBJ2-3, with D possibly TRBD2 on 6 matching bases. The CDR3 runs to 15 residues. Germline CDR1 is SGHRS and CDR2 is YFSETQ. V was pared by 4 bases and J by 4 bases, with 16 bases between. CDR3 amino acids: CASSAVLAGPDTQYF. The DNA of the CDR3 is TGCGCCAGCAGCGCGGTTTTGGCGGGACCAGATACGCAGTATTTT.

The J gene is TRBJ2-3, the V gene TRBV27; TRBD2 agrees at 10 bases. With 3 bases clipped from V and 8 bases from J, the junction kept 8 bases outside the gene matches. The CDR3 has 15 amino acids. Germline V gene data show CDR1 as MNHEY and CDR2 as SMNVEV (reference sequence). The CDR3 is CASSFWGASGGTQYF. The CDR3 DNA sequence: TGTGCCAGCAGTTTTTGGGGAGCTAGCGGGGGTACGCAGTATTTT.

The chain recombines TRBV19 with TRBJ2-6; 8 bases map to TRBD1. The CDR3 length is 15 residues. The V gene's germline CDR1 is LNHDA and CDR2 SQIVND (reference sequence). The trim removed 8 bases at V and 3 bases at J, leaving 6 bases unmatched. The chain's CDR3 is CASEQGARGANVLTF. CDR3 DNA sequence: TGTGCCAGTGAGCAGGGGGCGCGTGGGGCCAACGTCCTGACTTTC.

The CDR3 bases are TGTGCCAGCAGTGATCTGGGGGGAGGAAACACCATATATTTT. The encoded protein is CASSDLGGGNTIYF. The V gene is TRBV6-5, the J gene TRBJ1-3; D possibly corresponds to TRBD1 (5 bases). This CDR3 contains 14 residues. CDR1 MNHEY and CDR2 SVGAGI come from the germline V gene. The V gene lost 5 bases and the J gene lost 4 bases, with 12 bases spanning the gap.